This T cell receptor beta chain comes out of a study of T cell responses to AZD1222 COVID-19 vaccine. TCRdb keeps only in-frame clones here, not all; method: immunoSEQ multiplex PCR. The data contain 90,000 to 120,000 clones, 70% to 90% of them singletons. Deletions cut 3 bases from V and 10 bases from J, with 7 bases between. Germline V gene lookup returns CDR1 DFQATT and CDR2 SNEGSKA (reference sequence). The CDR3 sequence is 10 residues long. Comment on this clone: Antigen specificity is unknown.

Study results and caveats: Across the whole spike, CD4 TCRs peaked at regions 160-218 and 743-854.

This material consisted of peripheral blood, taken 28 days after the second AZD1222 dose. The chain is built from TRBV20-1 and TRBJ2-1; D is perhaps TRBD2 (5 bases). The clonotype originates from an adult who received the AZD1222 COVID-19 vaccine. The CDR3: CSASWEEQFF. In nucleotides, the CDR3 is TGCAGTGCTAGCTGGGAGGAGCAGTTCTTC.